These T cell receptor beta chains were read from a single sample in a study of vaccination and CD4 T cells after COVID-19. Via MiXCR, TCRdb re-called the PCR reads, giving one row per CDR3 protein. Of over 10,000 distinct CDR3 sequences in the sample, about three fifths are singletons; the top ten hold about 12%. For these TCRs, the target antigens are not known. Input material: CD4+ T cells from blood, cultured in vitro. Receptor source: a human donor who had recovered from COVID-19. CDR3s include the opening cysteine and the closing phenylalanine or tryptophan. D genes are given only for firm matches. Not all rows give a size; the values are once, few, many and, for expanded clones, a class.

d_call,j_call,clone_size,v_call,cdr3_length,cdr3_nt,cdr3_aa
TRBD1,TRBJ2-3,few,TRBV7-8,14,TGTGCCAGCAGCTTCGGACAGGGGACAGATACGCAGTATTTT,CASSFGQGTDTQYF
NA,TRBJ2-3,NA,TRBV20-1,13,TGCAGTGCTAGAGCCCTTAGCACAGATACGCAGTATTTT,CSARALSTDTQYF
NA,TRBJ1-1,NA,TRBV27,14,TGTGCCAGCAGAGTCACCGGTAGGGACACTGAAGCTTTCTTT,CASRVTGRDTEAFF
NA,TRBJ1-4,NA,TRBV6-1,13,TGTGCCAGCACTTTGGACGGGAATGATCAACTGTTTTTT,CASTLDGNDQLFF
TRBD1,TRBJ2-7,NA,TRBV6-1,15,TGTGCCAGCCAATATAGGGGACAGGGGGCTAGGGAGCAGTACTTC,CASQYRGQGAREQYF
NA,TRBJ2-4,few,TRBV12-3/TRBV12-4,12,TGTGCCAGCACCTCGTACAGGCCCATTCAGTACTTC,CASTSYRPIQYF
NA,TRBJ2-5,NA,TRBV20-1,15,TGCAGTGCTCTCAGCCCGCAGGGATCCGGCGAGACCCAGTACTTC,CSALSPQGSGETQYF
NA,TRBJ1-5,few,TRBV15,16,TGTGCCACCAGCAGGAAGGAGCAGGGCCCCAATCAGCCCCAGCATTTT,CATSRKEQGPNQPQHF
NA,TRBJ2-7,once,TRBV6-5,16,TGTGCCAGCAGTTACTCGTTGCGGGGGCTCCCCTACGAGCAGTACTTC,CASSYSLRGLPYEQYF
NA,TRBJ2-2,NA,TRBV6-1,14,TGTGCCAGCCGCCAGGGCCAGAACACCGGGGAGCTGTTTTTT,CASRQGQNTGELFF
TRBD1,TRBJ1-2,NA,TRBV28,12,TGTGCCAGCACCGGACAGGGCTATGGCTACACCTTC,CASTGQGYGYTF
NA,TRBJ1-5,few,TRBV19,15,TGTGCCAGTAGCGCTACGGTCAGCCGACCTCAGCCCCAGCATTTT,CASSATVSRPQPQHF
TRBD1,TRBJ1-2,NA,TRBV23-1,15,TGCGCCAGCAGTCAAAGGGCAGGGGGCCTTGGGGGCTACACCTTC,CASSQRAGGLGGYTF
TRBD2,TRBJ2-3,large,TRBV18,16,TGTGCCAGCTCACCGACAACTAGCGGGGGCACAGATACGCAGTATTTT,CASSPTTSGGTDTQYF
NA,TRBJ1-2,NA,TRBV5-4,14,TGTGCCAGCAGGAAATGGGGGGCTAACTATGGCTACACCTTC,CASRKWGANYGYTF
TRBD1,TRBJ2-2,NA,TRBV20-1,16,TGCAGTGCTCGCCCGTCGGACAGGGCGAACACCGGGGAGCTGTTTTTT,CSARPSDRANTGELFF
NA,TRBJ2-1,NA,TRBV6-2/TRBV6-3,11,TGTGCCAGCAGTTATGACAATGAGCAGTTCTTC,CASSYDNEQFF
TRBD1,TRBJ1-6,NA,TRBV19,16,TGTGCCAGTAGGGGACAGCAGCTTACCAATAATTCACCCCTCCACTTT,CASRGQQLTNNSPLHF
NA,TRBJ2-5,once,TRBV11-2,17,TGTGCCAGCAGCTTAGATCTTTGGGCAGGGTTCCAAGAGACCCAGTACTTC,CASSLDLWAGFQETQYF
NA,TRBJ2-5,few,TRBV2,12,TGTGCCAGCAGTGCCGTCCAAGAGACCCAGTACTTC,CASSAVQETQYF
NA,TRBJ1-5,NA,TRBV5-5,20,TGTGCCAGCAGCACAAACCCATGGGATCGATCGTCTTGGGGCAATCAGCCCCAGCATTTT,CASSTNPWDRSSWGNQPQHF
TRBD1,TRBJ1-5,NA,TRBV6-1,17,TGTGCCAGCAGAAAAGGAGGTGTCGGGACAGGGAATCAGCCCCAGCATTTT,CASRKGGVGTGNQPQHF
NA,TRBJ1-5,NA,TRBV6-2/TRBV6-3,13,TGTGCCAGCAGAGACAGCCGTTATCAGCCCCAGCATTTT,CASRDSRYQPQHF
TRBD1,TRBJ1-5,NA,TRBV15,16,TGTGCCACCGCGGAACTCGGACAGGGGAGCAATCAGCCCCAGCATTTT,CATAELGQGSNQPQHF
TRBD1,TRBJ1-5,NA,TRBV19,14,TGTGCCAGTAGTATAGGGGACAGTAAATGGCCCCAGCATTTT,CASSIGDSKWPQHF
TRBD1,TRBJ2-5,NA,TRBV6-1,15,TGTGCCAGCAGACCGGGACAGGGAGTTCTAGAGACCCAGTACTTC,CASRPGQGVLETQYF
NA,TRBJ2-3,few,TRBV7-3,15,TGTGCCAGCAGCCGAGGGAGACGCCGTGATGATACGCAGTATTTT,CASSRGRRRDDTQYF
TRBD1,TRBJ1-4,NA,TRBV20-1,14,TGCAGTGCCAGGCCCGGGACAGGGAGTGAAAAACTGTTTTTT,CSARPGTGSEKLFF
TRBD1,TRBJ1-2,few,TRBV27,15,TGTGCCAGCAGTTTAAGCAGACAGGGGGCGAATGGCTACACCTTC,CASSLSRQGANGYTF
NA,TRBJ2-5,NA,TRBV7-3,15,TGTGCCAGCAGCTTAGGGCGGGATCGGAAGGAGACCCAGTACTTC,CASSLGRDRKETQYF
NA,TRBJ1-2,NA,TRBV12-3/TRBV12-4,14,TGTGCCAGCAGTTTTGGCATATCCAACTATGGCTACACCTTC,CASSFGISNYGYTF
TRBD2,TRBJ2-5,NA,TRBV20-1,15,TGCAGTGCTATGAGGACTAGCGCGAGATCAGAGACCCAGTACTTC,CSAMRTSARSETQYF
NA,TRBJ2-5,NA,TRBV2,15,TGTGCCAGCAGTGCCGGCGGGACTTTTCGAGAGACCCAGTACTTC,CASSAGGTFRETQYF
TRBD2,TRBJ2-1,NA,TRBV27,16,TGTGCCAGCATTTCGACCTTTGCGGGAGGGTTGAGAGAGCAGTTCTTC,CASISTFAGGLREQFF
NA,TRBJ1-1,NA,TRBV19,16,TGTGCCAGTACCACACCAACACCGACAGAGAGCACTGAAGCTTTCTTT,CASTTPTPTESTEAFF
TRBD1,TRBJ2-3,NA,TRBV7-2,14,TGTGCCAGCAGCCCGGACAGGGGGAGGGATACGCAGTATTTT,CASSPDRGRDTQYF
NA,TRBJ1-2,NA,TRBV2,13,TGTGCCAGCAGTGATCAAGGGGACTATGGCTACACCTTC,CASSDQGDYGYTF
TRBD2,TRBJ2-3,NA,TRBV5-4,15,TGTGCCAGCAGCCCTGACGGGAGGGCTGTAGATACGCAGTATTTT,CASSPDGRAVDTQYF